Following are 3 T cell receptor beta chains from one sample sequenced in a study of cytomegalovirus exposure and HLA in healthy donors. Sequencing used immunoSEQ multiplex PCR; TCRdb keeps in-frame clones, though not all of them. The data show more than 95,000 clones, approximately 88% seen once. The sequenced sample was PBMCs. These receptors were obtained from a man in his late teens or twenties in good health and CMV-seronegative.

The V call is TRBV19, the J call TRBJ2-1, with no clear D. V was cut by 3 bases and J by 6 bases, with 3 bases left in between. Germline V gives CDR1 LNHDA, CDR2 SQIVND (reference sequence). The CDR3 sequence is 11 residues long. The CDR3 DNA reads TGTGCCAGTAGTATCCTCAATGAGCAGTTCTTC. Translated, it gives CASSILNEQFF.

The chain employs TRBV7-8 and TRBJ1-4, with D unclear. V was cut by 5 bases and J by 0 bases, with 10 bases left in between. This CDR3 comprises 15 residues. Germline CDR1 reads SGHVS; CDR2 reads FQNEAQ. The DNA for the CDR3 is TGTGCCAGCAGCCCCCGCGGGGCAACTAATGAAAAACTGTTTTTT. As protein: CASSPRGATNEKLFF. Full variable domain (outside the CDR3, taken from reference TRBV7-8 and TRBJ1-4): GAGVSQSPRYKVAKRGQDVALRCDPISGHVSLFWYQQALGQGPEFLTYFQNEAQLDKSGLPSDRFFAERPEGSVSTLKIQRTQQEDSAVYLCASSPRGATNEKLFFGSGTQLSVL.

This chain uses TRBV14 with TRBJ2-7, with 13 nucleotides matching TRBD2. The CDR3 has 16 amino acids. Germline loops: CDR1 SGHDN, CDR2 FVKESK. V was pared by 0 bases and J by 4 bases, with 3 bases of the junction left unmatched. The CDR3 sequence: CASSQEGLAGSYEQYF. CDR3 coding DNA: TGTGCCAGCAGCCAAGAGGGACTAGCGGGGTCTTACGAGCAGTACTTC.